The rows below give T cell receptor beta chains drawn from one sample of a study of neurological immune-mediated disorders. A single record per CDR3 protein comes from TCRdb applying MiXCR to the 5' RACE reads. Among roughly 62,000 distinct CDR3 sequences, around 4.8% were seen once, and the ten largest hold less than 3.5%. Input material: PBMCs. Receptor source: a woman aged 50 to 60 with multiple sclerosis. Both conserved end residues are part of each CDR3. Each record gives: V gene, J gene, clone size, D gene, CDR3 protein, CDR3 DNA. The D gene is left open where the match is weak. Only part of the rows carry a size: once, few, many, or a class if the clone is expanded.

TRBV20-1,TRBJ2-5,many,TRBD1,CSALGQGVAKTQYF,TGCAGTGCTTTAGGACAGGGGGTCGCGAAGACCCAGTACTTC
TRBV6-2/TRBV6-3,TRBJ2-1,many,-,CASSLSPEGNEQFF,TGTGCCAGCAGTTTGAGCCCCGAAGGGAATGAGCAGTTCTTC
TRBV6-5,TRBJ2-3,many,-,CASSYAKATDTQYF,TGTGCCAGCAGTTACGCCAAGGCCACAGATACGCAGTATTTT
TRBV5-1,TRBJ2-3,-,-,CASSYSLDTQYF,TGCGCCAGCAGCTACTCACTCGATACGCAGTATTTT
TRBV10-3,TRBJ2-2,many,TRBD1,CAIGTGGLGGELFF,TGTGCCATCGGAACAGGGGGTCTCGGAGGGGAGCTGTTTTTT
TRBV20-1,TRBJ2-7,many,-,CSARRAGIYEQYF,TGCAGTGCCAGGAGGGCGGGGATCTACGAGCAGTACTTC
TRBV9,TRBJ1-1,few,-,CASAPDPWATEAFF,TGTGCCAGCGCCCCCGACCCGTGGGCCACTGAAGCTTTCTTT
TRBV27,TRBJ1-6,-,TRBD1,CASSYRTGANSPLNF,TGTGCCAGCAGCTACCGGACAGGCGCCAATTCACCCCTCAACTTT
TRBV12-3/TRBV12-4,TRBJ2-7,few,TRBD1,CASSRLQGDEQYF,TGTGCCAGCAGTCGACTACAGGGGGACGAGCAGTACTTC
TRBV5-1,TRBJ1-1,many,-,CASSLRAGVGEAFF,TGCGCCAGCAGCTTGAGGGCAGGGGTCGGTGAAGCTTTCTTT
TRBV20-1,TRBJ1-5,many,-,CSAREGGAGPYQPQHF,TGCAGTGCTAGAGAGGGAGGGGCAGGGCCTTATCAGCCCCAGCATTTT
TRBV5-5,TRBJ1-3,many,-,CASSLATGHNSGNTIYF,TGTGCCAGCAGCTTGGCCACGGGCCACAACTCTGGAAACACCATATATTTT
TRBV29-1,TRBJ1-2,many,TRBD1,CSVDEGADGYTF,TGCAGCGTTGACGAGGGGGCCGATGGCTACACCTTC
TRBV12-2,TRBJ1-2,once,-,CARCIHGYTF,TGTGCAAGGTGCATTCACGGCTACACCTTC
TRBV7-6,TRBJ2-7,few,TRBD2,CASSLELADYEQYF,TGTGCCAGCAGCTTAGAACTAGCGGACTACGAGCAGTACTTC
TRBV7-2,TRBJ2-3,many,TRBD1,CASSLGQGNTDTQYF,TGTGCCAGCAGCCTTGGACAGGGGAACACAGATACGCAGTATTTT
TRBV20-1,TRBJ2-5,many,TRBD2,CSRVGGGETQYF,TGCAGCCGGGTGGGCGGGGGAGAGACCCAGTACTTC
TRBV5-1,TRBJ1-3,-,-,CASSGGKTIYF,TGCGCCAGCAGCGGTGGAAAAACCATATATTTT
TRBV20-1,TRBJ2-1,many,-,CSAPDKLNEQFF,TGCAGTGCTCCTGACAAACTCAATGAGCAGTTCTTC
TRBV19,TRBJ2-7,few,-,CASSIIGEGSYEQYF,TGTGCCAGTAGTATAATCGGCGAAGGCTCCTACGAGCAGTACTTC
TRBV20-1,TRBJ2-7,many,TRBD2,CSATTSGGWYEQYF,TGCAGTGCTACGACTAGCGGGGGGTGGTACGAGCAGTACTTC
TRBV4-1,TRBJ2-1,medium-sized,TRBD2,CASSQDWSSGGPRDEQFF,TGCGCCAGCAGCCAAGATTGGTCTAGCGGGGGGCCTAGGGATGAGCAGTTCTTC
TRBV6-2/TRBV6-3,TRBJ2-2,many,-,CASSRTFTGELFF,TGTGCCAGCTCACGAACCTTCACCGGGGAGCTGTTTTTT
TRBV29-1,TRBJ2-7,-,-,CSVGGDYEQYF,TGCAGCGTTGGCGGGGATTACGAGCAGTACTTC
TRBV20-1,TRBJ2-7,many,-,CSARDLKGPALYEQYF,TGCAGTGCTAGGGACTTGAAGGGTCCAGCCCTCTACGAGCAGTACTTC
TRBV11-2,TRBJ2-3,many,-,CASSPTWGGGDTQYF,TGTGCCAGCAGCCCAACTTGGGGGGGCGGAGATACGCAGTATTTT
TRBV5-1,TRBJ1-5,many,-,CASSWGGGNQPQHF,TGCGCCAGCAGCTGGGGAGGAGGTAATCAGCCCCAGCATTTT
TRBV20-1,TRBJ2-5,many,-,CSARDFETQYF,TGCAGTGCCCGGGACTTTGAGACCCAGTACTTC
TRBV20-1,TRBJ2-4,many,TRBD1,CSASDNGQGNIQYF,TGCAGTGCTAGTGACAACGGACAGGGAAACATTCAGTACTTC